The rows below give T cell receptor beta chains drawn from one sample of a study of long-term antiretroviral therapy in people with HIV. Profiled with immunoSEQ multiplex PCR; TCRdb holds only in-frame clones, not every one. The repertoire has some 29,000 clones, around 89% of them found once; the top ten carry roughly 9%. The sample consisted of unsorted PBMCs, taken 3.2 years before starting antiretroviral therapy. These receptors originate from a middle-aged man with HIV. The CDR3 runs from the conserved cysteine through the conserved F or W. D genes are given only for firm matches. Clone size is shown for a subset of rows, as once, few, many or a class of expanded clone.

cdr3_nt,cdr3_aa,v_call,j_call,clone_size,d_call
TGTGCCAGCAGCCCGACGTTAAACCCCGGGACAGCGTACTTC,CASSPTLNPGTAYF,TRBV7-2,TRBJ2-7,NA,TRBD1
TGTGCCAGCAGCTTAAGCCATAATTTCCAAGAGACCCAGTACTTC,CASSLSHNFQETQYF,TRBV7-3,TRBJ2-5,NA,NA
TGTGCCAGCAGCTTAGGACAGGGACTAAGCAATCAGCCCCAGCATTTT,CASSLGQGLSNQPQHF,TRBV5-6,TRBJ1-5,NA,TRBD1
TGTGCCAGCAGTGAATGGAACACTGAAGCTTTCTTT,CASSEWNTEAFF,TRBV25-1,TRBJ1-1,NA,NA
TGCGCCAGCAGCTTGGGTGCAGAGAACTATGGCTACACCTTC,CASSLGAENYGYTF,TRBV5-1,TRBJ1-2,few,NA
TGCGCCAGCAGCTCACGGACTAGCGGGATCTCCTACGAGCAGTACTTC,CASSSRTSGISYEQYF,TRBV5-1,TRBJ2-7,NA,TRBD2
TGCGCCAGCAGCCATGGGGAATATGGCTACACCTTC,CASSHGEYGYTF,TRBV5-1,TRBJ1-2,NA,NA
TGTGCCAGCAGCCCAGGGACAGGGGGGCCGGGTCGTGGACGGACAGATACGCAGTATTTT,CASSPGTGGPGRGRTDTQYF,TRBV5-4,TRBJ2-3,NA,TRBD1
TGTGCCAGCAGTCGACAGGGTCCCGGGGAGCTGTTTTTT,CASSRQGPGELFF,TRBV7-9,TRBJ2-2,few,TRBD1
TGTGCCAGCAGCGTAAACAGGGATTCACCCCTCCACTTT,CASSVNRDSPLHF,TRBV11-3,TRBJ1-6,NA,NA
TGCGCCAGCAGTGAAGACATCGAGGGGTATGGCTACACCTTC,CASSEDIEGYGYTF,TRBV10-1,TRBJ1-2,NA,NA
TGTGCCAGCAGAGGACTAGCGTTAAACAATGAGCAGTTCTTC,CASRGLALNNEQFF,TRBV6-1,TRBJ2-1,NA,TRBD2
TGCAGCGTTGATAGCGGATTTGGAACAGATACGCAGTATTTT,CSVDSGFGTDTQYF,TRBV29-1,TRBJ2-3,NA,NA
TGTGCCAGCAGCTTAGAGCGTGGAGAGACCCAGTACTTC,CASSLERGETQYF,TRBV7-9,TRBJ2-5,once,NA
TGTGCCAGCTCTCTTGACAGGAGCACCGGGGAGCTGTTTTTT,CASSLDRSTGELFF,TRBV18,TRBJ2-2,NA,NA
TGTGCCAGCAGCTTTCAGGGGCCTGGGGCCAACGTCCTGACTTTC,CASSFQGPGANVLTF,TRBV7-3,TRBJ2-6,NA,NA
TGTGCCAGCAGCTCCCTGAGAGGAAACACTGAAGCTTTCTTT,CASSSLRGNTEAFF,TRBV6-5,TRBJ1-1,NA,NA
TGTGCCAGCAGCGTAGGTTTCGTTTGGGGGGAGGAGACCCAGTACTTC,CASSVGFVWGEETQYF,TRBV9,TRBJ2-5,NA,NA
TGTGCCAGCAGCCCACAGGGGGCCGCCGGGGAGCTGTTTTTT,CASSPQGAAGELFF,TRBV11-2,TRBJ2-2,NA,TRBD1
TGTGCCAGCAGCTTAGACACGAACACTGAAGCTTTCTTT,CASSLDTNTEAFF,TRBV7-9,TRBJ1-1,NA,NA
TGTGCCAGCAGCTTGCAGGGGGTGGGCTATGGCTACACCTTC,CASSLQGVGYGYTF,TRBV7-2,TRBJ1-2,NA,TRBD1
TGTGCCAGCAGCGGGTACGACACTGAAGCTTTCTTT,CASSGYDTEAFF,TRBV7-8,TRBJ1-1,NA,NA
TGTGCCAGCAGCTTATTGGGACTGAGCTCTGGAAACACCATATATTTT,CASSLLGLSSGNTIYF,TRBV11-2,TRBJ1-3,once,NA
TGTGCTAGTGGTTTGGTAAAGGGGGCGCGAACTAATGAAAAACTGTTTTTT,CASGLVKGARTNEKLFF,TRBV12-5,TRBJ1-4,NA,TRBD1
TGTGCCAGCTCTATCGGGGTAGCGGGCACTGAAGCTTTCTTT,CASSIGVAGTEAFF,TRBV7-2,TRBJ1-1,NA,NA
TGCGCCAGCAGCCTCTACTCTGGAAGTAGCGGGGAGGCTTACGAGCAGTACTTC,CASSLYSGSSGEAYEQYF,TRBV4-3,TRBJ2-7,NA,TRBD2
TGTGCCAGCTCACCAGGGGGTAGCCTGAGCACTGAAGCTTTCTTT,CASSPGGSLSTEAFF,TRBV18,TRBJ1-1,NA,NA
TGCGCCAGCAGCTTGAGGTTCGGGGACACTGAAGCTTTCTTT,CASSLRFGDTEAFF,TRBV5-1,TRBJ1-1,NA,NA
TGTGCCAGCAGTAAGAAGGGAGAGGGCTACACCTTC,CASSKKGEGYTF,TRBV25-1,TRBJ1-2,NA,NA
TGTGCCAGCAGCCCCGGACTAGCGGGGGGCACCGGGGAGCTGTTTTTT,CASSPGLAGGTGELFF,TRBV7-8,TRBJ2-2,once,TRBD2
TGTGCCAGCAGCTTAGTACAGGGGAATGAAAAACTGTTTTTT,CASSLVQGNEKLFF,TRBV7-9,TRBJ1-4,NA,TRBD1
TGTGCCACTCACTCGGCGGGGGGCATCCGGAATGAGCAGTTCTTC,CATHSAGGIRNEQFF,TRBV6-5,TRBJ2-1,NA,TRBD2
TGTGCCAGCAGTTTCTCGGGACAGTTAACCTCCTACGAGCAGTACTTC,CASSFSGQLTSYEQYF,TRBV27,TRBJ2-7,NA,TRBD1
TGTGCCAGCTCACCACCGGCCAGCTACTATGGCTACACCTTC,CASSPPASYYGYTF,TRBV18,TRBJ1-2,NA,NA
TGTGCCAGCCGGAGGACCCTTCGCGGGGAGCTGTTTTTT,CASRRTLRGELFF,TRBV15,TRBJ2-2,NA,NA
TGTGCCATCAGGGCTCAGGGGGGTGGCACAGATACGCAGTATTTT,CAIRAQGGGTDTQYF,TRBV10-3,TRBJ2-3,NA,NA
TGTGCCAGCAGCCGCGGTCGACAGACCTCCTACGAGCAGTACTTC,CASSRGRQTSYEQYF,TRBV11-1,TRBJ2-7,NA,NA
TGTGCCAGCAGCCAATCGGCGACAGGCCGTTATAGCAATCAGCCCCAGCATTTT,CASSQSATGRYSNQPQHF,TRBV16,TRBJ1-5,once,NA
TGTGCCAGCAGTTTTTCCTCCGGGACAGAAAACTACGAGCAGTACTTC,CASSFSSGTENYEQYF,TRBV27,TRBJ2-7,NA,TRBD1
TGCGCCAGCAGCCTGGGGACAGCTGATAATCAGCCCCAGCATTTT,CASSLGTADNQPQHF,TRBV5-1,TRBJ1-5,NA,TRBD1
TGTGCCAGCAGCTTAAGACGTCGGGGTGGCGGAACTGAAGCTTTCTTT,CASSLRRRGGGTEAFF,TRBV7-3,TRBJ1-1,NA,NA
TGTGCCAGTAGTCTCTACCCGTCGACGGAGCTCTGGGGAGCCAACGTCCTGACTTTC,CASSLYPSTELWGANVLTF,TRBV19,TRBJ2-6,NA,NA
TGTGCCAGCAGCCAAGATTTGGAGGGTGAGCAGTACTTC,CASSQDLEGEQYF,TRBV14,TRBJ2-7,few,NA
TGCGCCAGCAGCTACGGACAGGGGGCTTTTTCTAGCACAGATACGCAGTATTTT,CASSYGQGAFSSTDTQYF,TRBV5-1,TRBJ2-3,NA,TRBD1
TGCGCCAGCACCCGGACTAGCGGAACCTACAATGAGCAGTTCTTC,CASTRTSGTYNEQFF,TRBV5-1,TRBJ2-1,NA,TRBD2
TGTGCCAGCAGCGTAGATTTGGGTACCGGGGAGCTGTTTTTT,CASSVDLGTGELFF,TRBV9,TRBJ2-2,NA,NA
TGCGCCAGCAGCCTGACAGGGATCGCTAACACTGAAGCTTTCTTT,CASSLTGIANTEAFF,TRBV5-1,TRBJ1-1,NA,TRBD1
TGTGCCAGCAGTTCGTACAGGGAGGCCACTGAAGCTTTCTTT,CASSSYREATEAFF,TRBV27,TRBJ1-1,NA,NA
TGCGCCAGCAGCCTGGGACAGCTCACAGATACGCAGTATTTT,CASSLGQLTDTQYF,TRBV10-1,TRBJ2-3,NA,TRBD1
TGTGCCAGCAGCTTGGGGACAGGGTTGAATTCACCCCTCCACTTT,CASSLGTGLNSPLHF,TRBV7-9,TRBJ1-6,NA,TRBD1
TGTGCCAGCAAGGCACAGGTCGGCACAGATACGCAGTATTTT,CASKAQVGTDTQYF,TRBV14,TRBJ2-3,NA,NA
TGTGCTAGCAGCCCCGAGGGGAGGGGGGAGACCCAGTACTTC,CASSPEGRGETQYF,TRBV7-7,TRBJ2-5,NA,NA